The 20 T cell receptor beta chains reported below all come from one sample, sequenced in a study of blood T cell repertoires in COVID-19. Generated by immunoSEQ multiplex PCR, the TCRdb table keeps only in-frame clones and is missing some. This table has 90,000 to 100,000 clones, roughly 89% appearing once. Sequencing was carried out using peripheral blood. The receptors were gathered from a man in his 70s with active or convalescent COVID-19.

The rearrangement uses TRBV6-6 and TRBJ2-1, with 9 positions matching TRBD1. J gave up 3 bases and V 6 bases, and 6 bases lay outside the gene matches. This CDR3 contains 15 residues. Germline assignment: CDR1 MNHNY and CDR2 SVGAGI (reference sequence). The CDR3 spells CASSQLDRGYNEQFF. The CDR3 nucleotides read TGTGCCAGCAGCCAACTGGACAGGGGCTACAATGAGCAGTTCTTC.

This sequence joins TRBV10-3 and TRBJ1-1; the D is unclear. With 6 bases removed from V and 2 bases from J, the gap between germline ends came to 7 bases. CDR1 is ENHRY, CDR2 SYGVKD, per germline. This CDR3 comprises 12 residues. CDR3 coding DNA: TGTGCCATCAGGCTACCCAACACTGAAGCTTTCTTT. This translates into CAIRLPNTEAFF.

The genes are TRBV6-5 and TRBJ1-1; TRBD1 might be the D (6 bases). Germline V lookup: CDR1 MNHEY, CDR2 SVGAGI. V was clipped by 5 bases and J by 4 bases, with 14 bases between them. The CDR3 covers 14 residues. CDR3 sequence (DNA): TGTGCCAGCAGTACCGGACAGTGGGGCACTGAAGCTTTCTTT. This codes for CASSTGQWGTEAFF.

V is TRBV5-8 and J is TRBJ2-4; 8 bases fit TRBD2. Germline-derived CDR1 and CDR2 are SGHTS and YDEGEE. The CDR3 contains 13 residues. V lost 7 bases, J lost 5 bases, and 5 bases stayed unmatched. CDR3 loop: CASGPGGENIQYF. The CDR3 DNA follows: TGTGCCAGCGGCCCGGGGGGGGAAAACATTCAGTACTTC.

The CDR3 protein is CASSLDPQGAMTGELFF. CDR3 nucleotide sequence: TGTGCCAGCAGTTTGGATCCGCAGGGGGCCATGACCGGGGAGCTGTTTTTT. The rearrangement links TRBV28 to TRBJ2-2, with 8 bases aligning to TRBD1. CDR3 length: 17 residues. The germline CDR1 and CDR2 sequences are MDHEN and SYDVKM. V was clipped by 3 bases and J by 5 bases; unmatched bases: 11. The full variable domain, rest sourced from reference TRBV28 and TRBJ2-2, is DVKVTQSSRYLVKRTGEKVFLECVQDMDHENMFWYRQDPGLGLRLIYFSYDVKMKEKGDIPEGYSVSREKKERFSLILESASTNQTSMYLCASSLDPQGAMTGELFFGEGSRLTVL.

The CDR3 protein is CASSLGTGGNGYTF. CDR3 DNA: TGCGCCAGCAGCTTGGGTACAGGGGGCAATGGCTACACCTTC. The chain uses TRBV5-1 and TRBJ1-2, with 9 positions matching TRBD1. The CDR3 has 14 amino acids. The trim removed 0 bases at V and 6 bases at J, leaving 3 bases unmatched. Per germline, CDR1 SGHRS and CDR2 YFSETQ. The complete variable domain, with remaining parts taken from reference TRBV5-1 and TRBJ1-2, reads KAGVTQTPRYLIKTRGQQVTLSCSPISGHRSVSWYQQTPGQGLQFLFEYFSETQRNKGNFPGRFSGRQFSNSRSEMNVSTLELGDSALYLCASSLGTGGNGYTFGSGTRLTVV.

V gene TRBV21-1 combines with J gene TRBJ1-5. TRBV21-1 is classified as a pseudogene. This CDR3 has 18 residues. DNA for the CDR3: TGTGCCAGCAGCAAATCTCAGGGAACAGGGAGGGATTCTCAGCCCCAGCATTTT. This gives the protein CASSKSQGTGRDSQPQHF.

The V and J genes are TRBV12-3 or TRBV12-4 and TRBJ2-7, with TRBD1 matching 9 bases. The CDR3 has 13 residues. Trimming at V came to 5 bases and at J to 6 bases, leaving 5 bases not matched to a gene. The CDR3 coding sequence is TGTGCCAGCAGTCCAGGACAGGGGATCGAGCAGTACTTC. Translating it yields CASSPGQGIEQYF.

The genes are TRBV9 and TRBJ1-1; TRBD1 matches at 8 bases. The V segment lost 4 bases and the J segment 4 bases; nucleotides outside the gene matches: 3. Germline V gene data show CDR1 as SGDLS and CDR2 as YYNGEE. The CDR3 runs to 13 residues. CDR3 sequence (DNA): TGTGCCAGCAGCCTCGGGACAGGCACTGAAGCTTTCTTT. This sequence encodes CASSLGTGTEAFF.

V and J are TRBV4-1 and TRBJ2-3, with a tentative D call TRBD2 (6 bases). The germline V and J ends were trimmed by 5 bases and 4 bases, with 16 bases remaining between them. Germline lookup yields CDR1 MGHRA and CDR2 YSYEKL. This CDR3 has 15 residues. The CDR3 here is CASSGDFGGADTQYF. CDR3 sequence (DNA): TGCGCCAGCAGCGGGGACTTCGGAGGGGCAGATACGCAGTATTTT.

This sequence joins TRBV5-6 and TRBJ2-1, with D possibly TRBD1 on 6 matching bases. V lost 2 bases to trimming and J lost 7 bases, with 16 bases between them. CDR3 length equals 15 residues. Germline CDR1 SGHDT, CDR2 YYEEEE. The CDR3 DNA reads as TGTGCCAGCAGCTTTGGTGGACAGCCGAGGAATGAGCAGTTCTTC. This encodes CASSFGGQPRNEQFF.

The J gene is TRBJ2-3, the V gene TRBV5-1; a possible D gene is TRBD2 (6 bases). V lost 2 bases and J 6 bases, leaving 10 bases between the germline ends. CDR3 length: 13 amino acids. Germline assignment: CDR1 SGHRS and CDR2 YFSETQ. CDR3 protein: CASSFGTLDTQYF. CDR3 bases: TGCGCCAGCAGCTTTGGGACTCTCGATACGCAGTATTTT.

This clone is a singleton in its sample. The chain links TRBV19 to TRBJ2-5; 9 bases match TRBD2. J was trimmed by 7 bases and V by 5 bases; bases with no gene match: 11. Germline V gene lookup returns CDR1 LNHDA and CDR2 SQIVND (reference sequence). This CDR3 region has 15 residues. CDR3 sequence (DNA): TGTGCCAGTAGTTCGGGGTCTAGCGGGGTCGGGACCCAGTACTTC. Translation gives CASSSGSSGVGTQYF.

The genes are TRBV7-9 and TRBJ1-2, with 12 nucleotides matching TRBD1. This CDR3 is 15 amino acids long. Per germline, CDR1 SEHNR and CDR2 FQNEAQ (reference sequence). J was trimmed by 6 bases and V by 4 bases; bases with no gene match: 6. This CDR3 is CASSYAGTGGDGYTF. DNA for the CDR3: TGTGCCAGCAGCTATGCCGGGACAGGGGGCGATGGCTACACCTTC.

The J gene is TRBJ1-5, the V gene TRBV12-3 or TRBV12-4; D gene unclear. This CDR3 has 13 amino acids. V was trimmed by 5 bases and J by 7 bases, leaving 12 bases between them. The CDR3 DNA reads TGTGCCAGCAGTCCGAACACAAGACAGCCCCAGCATTTT. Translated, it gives CASSPNTRQPQHF.

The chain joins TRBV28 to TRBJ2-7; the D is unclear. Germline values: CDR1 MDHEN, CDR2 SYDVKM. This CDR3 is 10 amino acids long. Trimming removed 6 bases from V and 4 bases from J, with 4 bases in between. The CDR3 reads CASRRYEQYF. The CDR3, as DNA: TGTGCCAGCAGGAGATACGAGCAGTACTTC.

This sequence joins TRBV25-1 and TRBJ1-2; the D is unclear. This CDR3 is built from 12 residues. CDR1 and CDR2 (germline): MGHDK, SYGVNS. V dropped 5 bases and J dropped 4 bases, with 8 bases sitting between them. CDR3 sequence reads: CASSPGPYGYTF. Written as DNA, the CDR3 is TGTGCCAGCAGTCCTGGCCCCTATGGCTACACCTTC.

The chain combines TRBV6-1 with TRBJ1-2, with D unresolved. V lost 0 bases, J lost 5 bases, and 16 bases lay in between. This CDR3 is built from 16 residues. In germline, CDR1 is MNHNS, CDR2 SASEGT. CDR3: CASSEALPTILYGYTF. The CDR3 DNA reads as TGTGCCAGCAGTGAAGCGCTACCCACGATACTTTATGGCTACACCTTC.

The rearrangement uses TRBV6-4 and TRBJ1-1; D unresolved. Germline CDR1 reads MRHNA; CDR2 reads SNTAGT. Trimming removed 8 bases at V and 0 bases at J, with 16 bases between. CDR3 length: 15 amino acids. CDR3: CASRLIDIMNTEAFF. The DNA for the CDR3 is TGTGCCAGCCGGTTGATTGACATCATGAACACTGAAGCTTTCTTT.

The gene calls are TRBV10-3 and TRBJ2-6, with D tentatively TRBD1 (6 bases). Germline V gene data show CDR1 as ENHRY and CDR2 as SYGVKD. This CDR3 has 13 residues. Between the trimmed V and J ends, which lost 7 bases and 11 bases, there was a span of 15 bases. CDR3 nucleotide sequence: TGTGCCATCACCTCCGTCGAGGGGGACGTCCTGACTTTC. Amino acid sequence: CAITSVEGDVLTF.